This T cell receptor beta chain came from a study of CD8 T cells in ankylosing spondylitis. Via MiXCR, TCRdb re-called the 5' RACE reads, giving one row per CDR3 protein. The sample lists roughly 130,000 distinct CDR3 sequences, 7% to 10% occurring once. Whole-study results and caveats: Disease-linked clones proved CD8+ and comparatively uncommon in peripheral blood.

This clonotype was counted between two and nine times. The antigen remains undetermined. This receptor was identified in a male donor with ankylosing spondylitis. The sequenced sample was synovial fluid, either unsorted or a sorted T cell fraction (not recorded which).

The CDR3 region is CASSPMGQGNTGELFF. CDR3 DNA: TGCGCCAGCAGCCCAATGGGACAGGGAAACACCGGGGAGCTGTTTTTT. J is TRBJ2-2 and V is TRBV4-1, with 9 bases identical to TRBD1. Germline-derived CDR1 and CDR2 are MGHRA and YSYEKL. The CDR3 runs 16 residues. The trim removed 4 bases at V and 2 bases at J, leaving 5 bases unmatched.